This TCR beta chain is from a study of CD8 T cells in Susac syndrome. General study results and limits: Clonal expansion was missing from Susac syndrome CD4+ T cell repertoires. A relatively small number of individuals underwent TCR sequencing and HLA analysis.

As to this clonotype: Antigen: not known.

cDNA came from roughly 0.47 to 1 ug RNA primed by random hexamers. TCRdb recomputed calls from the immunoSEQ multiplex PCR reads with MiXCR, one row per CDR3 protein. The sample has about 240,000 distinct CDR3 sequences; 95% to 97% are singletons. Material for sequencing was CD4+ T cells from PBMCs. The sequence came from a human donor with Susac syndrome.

Here the CDR3 reads CAWNAPTGEYKPQHF. The CDR3 DNA reads TGTGCCTGGAACGCCCCGACAGGGGAGTATAAGCCCCAGCATTTT. The V gene is TRBV30, the J gene TRBJ1-5; TRBD1 matches at 8 bases. Per the germline V gene, CDR1 is GTSNPN and CDR2 is SVGIG (reference sequence). The CDR3 sequence is 15 residues long. V trimming: 4 bases; J trimming: 8 bases; junction bases outside the gene matches: 13.